A selection of T cell receptor beta chains follows, all from one sample in a study of blood T cell repertoires in COVID-19. The method was immunoSEQ multiplex PCR; TCRdb's version includes in-frame clones alone and lacks a portion of them. The top ten clones hold about 5% of a sample with approximately 65,000 clones, roughly 89% of them seen once. What was sequenced was peripheral blood. These receptor sequences come from a woman aged 45 to 65 with active COVID-19. Each CDR3 is given with its conserved first and last residue. Fields, in order: clone size, V gene, J gene, D gene, CDR3 DNA, CDR3 protein. D genes are given only for firm matches. Clone size, where shown, is once, few, many, or a class for clones that have expanded.

NA	TRBV29-1	TRBJ2-7	TRBD2	TGCAGCGTTGAGGGCCTAGCGGGAGTTTCCCAGTACTTC	CSVEGLAGVSQYF
NA	TRBV28	TRBJ2-1	TRBD1	TGTGCCAGCAATCCGATGGGACAGGAGCCTTACAATGAGCAGTTCTTC	CASNPMGQEPYNEQFF
NA	TRBV2	TRBJ1-5	TRBD1	TGTGCCAGTTCCGGGGGCGGGGACAGGAGTATTCAGCCCCAGCATTTT	CASSGGGDRSIQPQHF
NA	TRBV7-6	TRBJ2-7	TRBD2	TGTGCCAGCAGCCCTAAGACTAGCGGATACGAGCAGTACTTC	CASSPKTSGYEQYF
few	TRBV2	TRBJ1-3	NA	TGTGCCAGCACCACAGGCAGGAGTGGCCCAGGAAACACCATATATTTT	CASTTGRSGPGNTIYF
once	TRBV19	TRBJ2-7	NA	TGTGCCAGAGTACAAAGGGTAGGCGGGGACGAGCAGTACTTC	CARVQRVGGDEQYF
NA	TRBV28	TRBJ1-1	TRBD1	TGTGCCAGCAGGACAGGGGGCGCGGAGGGGACTGAAGCTTTCTTT	CASRTGGAEGTEAFF
NA	TRBV5-1	TRBJ1-1	NA	TGCGCCAGCAGCTTTACAATTGGCACTGAAGCTTTCTTT	CASSFTIGTEAFF
few	TRBV5-5	TRBJ2-7	TRBD2	TGTGCCAGCAGCTCCTATAAGACTAGCGGGAGTTACGAGCAGTACTTC	CASSSYKTSGSYEQYF
NA	TRBV11-3	TRBJ2-7	TRBD1	TGTGCCAGCAGCTTAGGGGAACCTTGGGGACAGGGGGCTGAGGAGCAGTACTTC	CASSLGEPWGQGAEEQYF
NA	TRBV27	TRBJ2-7	NA	TGTGCCAGCAGTTTCCCAGGAGGGGACAGTACCGAGCAGTACTTC	CASSFPGGDSTEQYF
once	TRBV6-5	TRBJ2-2	NA	TGTGCCAGCAGTTACTCGGAACAGGGACGGACCGGGGAGCTGTTTTTT	CASSYSEQGRTGELFF
NA	TRBV14	TRBJ2-1	TRBD2	TGTGCCAGCAGCCAAGTCCTAGCGGGAGGGAGGTATGAGCAGTTCTTC	CASSQVLAGGRYEQFF
NA	TRBV6-5	TRBJ1-3	NA	TGTGCCAGCAGTTACTTTGGCAGAACATCTGGAAACACCATATATTTT	CASSYFGRTSGNTIYF
NA	TRBV30	TRBJ2-2	NA	TGTGCCTGGAGCGGGCGGGGCACGAACACCGGGGAGCTGTTTTTT	CAWSGRGTNTGELFF
NA	TRBV10-3	TRBJ2-7	NA	TGTGCCATCAGTTATAATCGGAGGGAGCTTATCCACGAGCAGTACTTC	CAISYNRRELIHEQYF
once	TRBV18	TRBJ1-6	NA	TGTGCCAGCTCACCGGGCAGGTCGGATAATTCACCCCTCCACTTT	CASSPGRSDNSPLHF
NA	TRBV21-1	TRBJ2-7	NA	TGTGCCAGCAGCAAAGTGTCAAGCCTCGACGAGCAGTACTTC	CASSKVSSLDEQYF
NA	TRBV7-6	TRBJ1-6	TRBD1	TGTGCCAGCAGCTTCGTGGACAGGGCCGATTCACCCCTCCACTTT	CASSFVDRADSPLHF
NA	TRBV9	TRBJ2-7	NA	TGTGCCAGCAGCATAATAGCGGGAGACAGGGGCGAGCAGTACTTC	CASSIIAGDRGEQYF
NA	TRBV5-1	TRBJ2-7	TRBD2	TGCGCCAGCAGCTTGCTCGCCGGGACTAGCGGGGAGCAGTACTTC	CASSLLAGTSGEQYF
NA	TRBV13	TRBJ2-1	NA	TGTGCCAGCAGCTTATTGCGGGAACCCTACAATGAGCAGTTCTTC	CASSLLREPYNEQFF
NA	TRBV29-1	TRBJ2-1	TRBD2	TGCAGCACCCAAGGGTATAGCGGGACTTCAAATGAGCAGTTCTTC	CSTQGYSGTSNEQFF
NA	TRBV10-1	TRBJ2-5	NA	TGCGCCAGCAGTGAGTCGAGAGTACAAGAGACCCAGTACTTC	CASSESRVQETQYF
NA	TRBV28	TRBJ2-7	TRBD2	TGTGCCAGCCGGCGGGGGGGCCACTACGAGCAGTACTTC	CASRRGGHYEQYF
NA	TRBV4-2	TRBJ2-3	TRBD2	TGTGCCAGCAGCCAAGATTTCGCGGGAGGGATAACAGATACGCAGTATTTT	CASSQDFAGGITDTQYF
NA	TRBV11-2	TRBJ1-5	NA	TGTGCCAGCAGCTTAGTGGGGAGTCAGCCCCAGCATTTT	CASSLVGSQPQHF
once	TRBV7-9	TRBJ2-7	NA	TGTGCCAGCAGGGGCGGGGCCAACTACGAGCAGTACTTC	CASRGGANYEQYF
NA	TRBV7-9	TRBJ2-7	TRBD1	TGTGCCAGCAGCTTAGGGACAGGGGCATACGAGCAGTACTTC	CASSLGTGAYEQYF
NA	TRBV28	TRBJ2-2	TRBD2	TGTGCCAGCAGTCTATTGCTAGCGGGAGAAACGGACGGGGAGCTGTTTTTT	CASSLLLAGETDGELFF
NA	TRBV9	TRBJ2-1	NA	TGTGCCAGCAGCGACCGCAATTCCCTCGGGAGTGCACTCGAGCAGTTCTTC	CASSDRNSLGSALEQFF
NA	TRBV11-2	TRBJ2-7	NA	TGTGCCAGCAGCCCCGGGGGGGACAGCACCTACGAGCAGTACTTC	CASSPGGDSTYEQYF
NA	TRBV7-8	TRBJ2-7	NA	TGTGCCAGCAGCTCAGAGACAGGCACCGAGCAGTACTTC	CASSSETGTEQYF
NA	TRBV28	TRBJ1-2	TRBD1	TGTGCCAGCAGTTCCTCCGGGACAGGGGTCTATGGCTACACCTTC	CASSSSGTGVYGYTF
NA	TRBV19	TRBJ2-1	TRBD1	TGTGCCAGTACTCGGACAGGGGTTGACAATGAGCAGTTCTTC	CASTRTGVDNEQFF
once	TRBV19	TRBJ1-3	NA	TGTGCCAGTGGGCAGGCCCGCTCTGGAAACACCATATATTTT	CASGQARSGNTIYF
once	TRBV5-4	TRBJ2-6	NA	TGTGCCAGCAGCGACTTACAGGGCGGCAACGTCCTGACTTTC	CASSDLQGGNVLTF
NA	TRBV19	TRBJ2-1	TRBD2	TGTGCCAGTAGTACCCGACTAGCGGGCTCCTACAATGAGCAGTTCTTC	CASSTRLAGSYNEQFF
NA	TRBV21-1	TRBJ1-4	NA	TGTGCCAGCAGCAACGGACAGGGTCCAACTAATGAAAAACTGTTTTTT	CASSNGQGPTNEKLFF
NA	TRBV7-2	TRBJ2-7	TRBD1	TGTGCCAGCAGCCGGGGACAGGACTACGAGCAGTACTTC	CASSRGQDYEQYF
NA	TRBV11-2	TRBJ1-5	NA	TGTGCCAGCAGCTTAGCGGGGGACGGTTATCAGCCCCAGCATTTT	CASSLAGDGYQPQHF
NA	TRBV27	TRBJ1-5	NA	TGTGCCAGCAGTTTCCAAGGGGGAGGGCAGGGAAGTCAGCCCCAGCATTTT	CASSFQGGGQGSQPQHF
NA	TRBV20-1	TRBJ2-7	TRBD2	TGCAGTGCTAGTCTACTAGCGGGGGGTGGGGAGCAGTACTTC	CSASLLAGGGEQYF
NA	TRBV18	TRBJ2-7	TRBD2	TGTGCCAGCTCCCATACTAGCGGGAGTAACTACGAGCAGTACTTC	CASSHTSGSNYEQYF
once	TRBV9	TRBJ1-1	NA	TGTGCCAGCAGCGCTTGGGAGTCGAACACTGAAGCTTTCTTT	CASSAWESNTEAFF
NA	TRBV14	TRBJ1-1	TRBD1	TGTGCCAGCAGGTGGGGGACAGGGACGAACACTGAAGCTTTCTTT	CASRWGTGTNTEAFF
once	TRBV4-1	TRBJ2-7	NA	TGCGCCAGCAGCCAAGGGGACACCGTCCCGGGATACGAGCAGTACTTC	CASSQGDTVPGYEQYF
NA	TRBV2	TRBJ2-5	NA	TGTGCCCTCGCCGGAGGCCAAGGACCCCAAGAGACCCAGTACTTC	CALAGGQGPQETQYF
NA	TRBV5-1	TRBJ1-2	NA	TGCGCCAGCAGCTTGAATCCGGGTTCTAACTATGGCTACACCTTC	CASSLNPGSNYGYTF
NA	TRBV5-4	TRBJ2-2	NA	TGTGCCAGCAGCTTGGTTCTAGCGCTCAACACCGGGGAGCTGTTTTTT	CASSLVLALNTGELFF
NA	TRBV21-1	TRBJ1-1	NA	TGTGCCAGCAGCACACTTGGCCCTACAGGGGTCAGAACTGAAGCTTTCTTT	CASSTLGPTGVRTEAFF
few	TRBV11-2	TRBJ2-3	NA	TGTGCCAGCAGCTTCCATAGTACAGATACGCAGTATTTT	CASSFHSTDTQYF
NA	TRBV13	TRBJ2-5	NA	TGTGCCAGCAGCCCCGGGACATTACAAGAGACCCAGTACTTC	CASSPGTLQETQYF
NA	TRBV4-1	TRBJ2-1	TRBD1	TGCGCCAGCAGCCCGGAGGCAGGGGGCGAAGGCTCCTACAATGAGCAGTTCTTC	CASSPEAGGEGSYNEQFF